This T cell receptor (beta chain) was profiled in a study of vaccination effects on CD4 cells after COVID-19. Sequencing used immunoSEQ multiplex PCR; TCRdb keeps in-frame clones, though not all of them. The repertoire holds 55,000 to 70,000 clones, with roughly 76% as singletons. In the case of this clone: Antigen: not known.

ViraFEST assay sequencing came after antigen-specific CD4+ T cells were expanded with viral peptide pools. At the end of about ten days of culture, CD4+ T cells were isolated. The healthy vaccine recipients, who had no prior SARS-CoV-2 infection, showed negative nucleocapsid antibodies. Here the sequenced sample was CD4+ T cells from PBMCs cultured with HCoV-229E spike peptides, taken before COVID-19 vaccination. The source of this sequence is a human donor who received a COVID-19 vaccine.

The CDR3 DNA reads as TGTGCCAGCAGCAAAACAGGGTATCCTGGGGCCAACGTCCTGACTTTC. Its translation: CASSKTGYPGANVLTF. The chain joins TRBV3-1 (or the pseudogene TRBV3-2) to TRBJ2-6, with a tentative D call TRBD1 (6 bases). CDR1 is LGHDT, CDR2 YNNKEL, per germline (reference sequence). Deletions cut 5 bases from V and 2 bases from J, with 13 bases between. The CDR3 has 16 amino acids.